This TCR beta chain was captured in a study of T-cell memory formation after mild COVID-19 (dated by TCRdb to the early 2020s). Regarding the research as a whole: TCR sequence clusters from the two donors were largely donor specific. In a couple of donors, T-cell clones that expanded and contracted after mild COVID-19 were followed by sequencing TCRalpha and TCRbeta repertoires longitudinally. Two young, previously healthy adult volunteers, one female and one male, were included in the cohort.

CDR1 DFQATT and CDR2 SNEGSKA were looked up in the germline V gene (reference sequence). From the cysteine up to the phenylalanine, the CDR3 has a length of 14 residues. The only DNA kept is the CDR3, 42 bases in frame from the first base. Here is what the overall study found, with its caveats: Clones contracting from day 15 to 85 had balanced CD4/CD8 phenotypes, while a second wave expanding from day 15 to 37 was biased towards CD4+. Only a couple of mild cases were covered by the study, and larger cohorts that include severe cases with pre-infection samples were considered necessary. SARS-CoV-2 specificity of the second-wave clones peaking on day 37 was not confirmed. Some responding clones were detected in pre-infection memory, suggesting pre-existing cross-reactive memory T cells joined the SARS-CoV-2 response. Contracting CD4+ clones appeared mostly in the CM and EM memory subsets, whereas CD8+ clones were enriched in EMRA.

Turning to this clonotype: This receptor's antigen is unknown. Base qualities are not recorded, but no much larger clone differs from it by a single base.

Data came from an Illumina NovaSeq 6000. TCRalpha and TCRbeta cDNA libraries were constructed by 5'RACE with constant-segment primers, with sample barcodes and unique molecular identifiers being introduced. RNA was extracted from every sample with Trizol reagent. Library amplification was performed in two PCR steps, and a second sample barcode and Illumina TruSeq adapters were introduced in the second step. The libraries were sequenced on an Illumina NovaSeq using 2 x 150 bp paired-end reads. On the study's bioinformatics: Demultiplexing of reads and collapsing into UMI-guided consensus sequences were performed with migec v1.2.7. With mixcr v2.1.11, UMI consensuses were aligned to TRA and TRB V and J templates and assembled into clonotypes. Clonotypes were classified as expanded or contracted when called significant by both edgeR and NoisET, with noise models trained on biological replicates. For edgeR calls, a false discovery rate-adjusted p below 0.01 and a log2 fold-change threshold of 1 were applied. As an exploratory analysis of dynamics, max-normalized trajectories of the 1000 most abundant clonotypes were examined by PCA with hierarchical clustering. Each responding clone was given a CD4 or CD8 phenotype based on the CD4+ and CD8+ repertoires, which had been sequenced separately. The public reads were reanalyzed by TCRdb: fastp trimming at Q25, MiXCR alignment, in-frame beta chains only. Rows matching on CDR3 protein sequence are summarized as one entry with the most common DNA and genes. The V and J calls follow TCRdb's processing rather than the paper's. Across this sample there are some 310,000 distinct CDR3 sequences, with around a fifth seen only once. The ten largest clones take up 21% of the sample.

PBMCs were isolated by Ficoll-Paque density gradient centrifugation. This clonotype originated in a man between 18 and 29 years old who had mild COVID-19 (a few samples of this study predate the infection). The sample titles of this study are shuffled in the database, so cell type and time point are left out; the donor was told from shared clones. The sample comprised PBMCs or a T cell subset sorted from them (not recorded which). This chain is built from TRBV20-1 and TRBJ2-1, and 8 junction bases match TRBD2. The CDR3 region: CSTDGRANNNEQFF. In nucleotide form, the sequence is TGCAGCACGGACGGGAGGGCCAACAACAATGAGCAGTTCTTC.